Listed here is a single T cell receptor (beta chain). Its antigen remains unknown. TCRdb re-called the RT-PCR reads through MiXCR, storing one row per CDR3 protein. The table shows more than 150,000 distinct CDR3 sequences, with around 9% occurring only once. This entry comes from a study of response to subunit inactivated influenza vaccine. Whole-study findings and limits: New T cells are recruited in small numbers by each seasonal influenza vaccination, according to the authors' suggestion.

This CDR3 region has 15 residues. With 0 bases removed from V and 5 bases from J, the gap between germline ends came to 13 bases. The TCR sequence derives from a man aged 50 to 59 who received an inactivated influenza vaccine. The chain links TRBV12-3 or TRBV12-4 to TRBJ2-5, with a possible D match to TRBD1 (6 bases). Specimen: non-naive T cells sorted from PBMCs, collected on the day of vaccination. Written as DNA, the CDR3 is TGTGCCAGCAGTTTAGCGCAGGGGTTATACGAGACCCAGTACTTC. Translation: CASSLAQGLYETQYF.